One sample yielded the 14 T cell receptor beta chains listed below, sequenced in a study of blood T cell repertoires in COVID-19. The assay was immunoSEQ multiplex PCR, and TCRdb's table has in-frame clones only and misses some. The sample lists some 300,000 clones; approximately 89% were seen once. Sequences were obtained from PBMCs or T cells enriched from blood (not recorded which). The source of these receptors is a woman aged 30 to 39 who had recovered from COVID-19.

The chain carries TRBV5-1 and TRBJ2-3; D remains unclear. The CDR3 sequence is 17 residues long. V lost 0 bases to trimming and J lost 0 bases, with 14 bases between them. Germline-derived CDR1 and CDR2 are SGHRS and YFSETQ. CDR3 DNA sequence: TGCGCCAGCAGCTTGGATCACGGGTTGGCAAGCACAGATACGCAGTATTTT. It codes for CASSLDHGLASTDTQYF.

The genes are TRBV5-1 and TRBJ1-2; D gene uncertain. Germline V gene lookup returns CDR1 SGHRS and CDR2 YFSETQ. Trimming took off 0 bases at V and 10 bases at J, with 10 bases between the two ends. This CDR3 contains 12 residues. The CDR3 loop is CASSLAERDYTF. The CDR3 DNA follows: TGCGCCAGCAGCTTGGCCGAGAGGGACTACACCTTC.

Only one count was recorded for this clone. This sequence joins TRBV18 and TRBJ1-2, with a possible D match to TRBD1 (5 bases). Trimming pared 2 bases from V and 5 bases from J, leaving 15 bases between. The CDR3 has 15 residues. CDR1 and CDR2 (germline): KGHSH, LQKENI. This chain's CDR3 is CASSPGAGRGYGYTF. CDR3 in DNA: TGTGCCAGCTCACCAGGGGCAGGGCGTGGGTATGGCTACACCTTC.

This rearrangement joins TRBV7-6 to TRBJ2-1; weak D call: TRBD2 (6 bases). Looked up from germline, CDR1 is SGHVS and CDR2 is FNYEAQ. The CDR3 consists of 14 residues. V lost 5 bases, J lost 1 base, and 9 bases lay in between. CDR3 sequence: CASSERVSYNEQFF. In DNA, the CDR3 is TGTGCCAGCAGCGAGCGGGTATCCTACAATGAGCAGTTCTTC.

The chain uses TRBV6-2 or TRBV6-3 and TRBJ2-1; TRBD2 matches at 11 bases. The CDR3 runs to 16 residues. J lost 9 bases, V lost 0 bases, and 7 bases had no gene match. CDR1 and CDR2 from the germline V gene are MNHEY and SVGEGT. CDR3 in DNA: TGTGCCAGCAGTTACTCGGGTTTAGCGGGAGGGGGTGAGCAGTTCTTC. This sequence encodes CASSYSGLAGGGEQFF.

The J gene is TRBJ2-3, the V gene TRBV7-9; 7 bases line up with TRBD2. The germline V gene encodes CDR1 SEHNR and CDR2 FQNEAQ (reference sequence). After removal of 5 bases from V and 0 bases from J, the junction contained 5 bases not matched to a gene. The CDR3 is made up of 15 amino acids. The CDR3 sequence: CASSAAGISTDTQYF. In nucleotides, the CDR3 is TGTGCCAGCAGCGCAGCGGGAATAAGCACAGATACGCAGTATTTT.

CDR3 in DNA: TGTGCCAGCAGCCAAGGACAGGACAATCAGCCCCAGCATTTT. It codes for CASSQGQDNQPQHF. This rearrangement joins TRBV3-1 (or the pseudogene TRBV3-2) to TRBJ1-5; a weak D match, TRBD1 (6 bases). Trimming left V 1 base short and J 3 bases short, with 7 bases between. The CDR3 is made up of 14 amino acids. Germline V gene lookup returns CDR1 LGHDT and CDR2 YNNKEL (reference sequence).

The chain recombines TRBV9 with TRBJ2-1; no clear D. CDR1 SGDLS and CDR2 YYNGEE come from the germline V gene. The CDR3 sequence is 15 residues long. Trimming cost V 0 bases and J 8 bases, with 15 bases left between them. The CDR3: CASSVVGGYVHEQFF. The CDR3 DNA reads TGTGCCAGCAGCGTAGTTGGCGGCTACGTCCATGAGCAGTTCTTC. Together with reference TRBV9 and TRBJ2-1, the CDR3 gives the full variable domain: DSGVTQTPKHLITATGQRVTLRCSPRSGDLSVYWYQQSLDQGLQFLIQYYNGEERAKGNILERFSAQQFPDLHSELNLSSLELGDSALYFCASSVVGGYVHEQFFGPGTRLTVL.

The chain couples TRBV7-2 to TRBJ2-7; 7 bases line up with TRBD2. CDR1 is SGHTA, CDR2 FQGNSA, per germline. The CDR3 totals 16 residues. The V segment lost 3 bases and the J segment 2 bases; nucleotides outside the gene matches: 10. CDR3 nucleotide sequence: TGTGCCAGCAGCTTCTCTCTGGGGACTACCACCTACGAGCAGTACTTC. Protein sequence: CASSFSLGTTTYEQYF.

J is TRBJ2-7 and V is TRBV27; 8 bases agree with TRBD1. The CDR3 is 15 amino acids. With V trimmed by 5 bases and J by 3 bases, 9 bases remained unmatched. Germline V gene lookup returns CDR1 MNHEY and CDR2 SMNVEV (reference sequence). CDR3 coding DNA: TGTGCCAGCAGTCTAAGAGGGACAGGAAACTACGAGCAGTACTTC. This sequence encodes CASSLRGTGNYEQYF.

This clone has a count of ten or more. V and J are TRBV27 and TRBJ2-1; 16 bases align to TRBD2. Germline V gene data show CDR1 as MNHEY and CDR2 as SMNVEV (reference sequence). Trimming removed 5 bases from V and 15 bases from J; junction bases left unmatched: 7. The CDR3 has 14 amino acids. The CDR3 nucleotides are TGTGCCAGCAGTCCGGGGACTAGCGGGAGGGAGACGTTCTTC. It yields the protein CASSPGTSGRETFF.

J is TRBJ2-7 and V is TRBV25-1, with TRBD2 matching over 10 bases. The CDR3 spans 15 residues. Trimming cost V 2 bases and J 6 bases; bases outside gene matches: 7. Germline V CDR1 and CDR2: MGHDK, SYGVNS. CDR3 region: CASSEVKGLAVEQYF. The CDR3 DNA reads TGTGCCAGCAGTGAAGTGAAAGGACTAGCGGTCGAGCAGTACTTC.

The chain links TRBV11-2 to TRBJ2-3, with 14 bases identical to TRBD2. The length of the CDR3 is 17 residues. Germline assignment: CDR1 SGHAT and CDR2 FQNNGV. Trimming removed 1 base from V and 3 bases from J; junction bases left unmatched: 3. CDR3 nucleotides: TGTGCCAGCAGCTTAGTCGGGACTAGCGGGAGTACAGATACGCAGTATTTT. This encodes CASSLVGTSGSTDTQYF.

This chain connects TRBV29-1 to TRBJ1-4, with D unresolved. From germline, CDR1 is SQVTM and CDR2 ANQGSEA. V gave up 5 bases and J gave up 7 bases, with 14 bases separating them. The CDR3 contains 13 residues. Written as DNA, the CDR3 is TGCAGCGTTTCAGGACCGGAGGGTGAAAAACTGTTTTTT. Translated: CSVSGPEGEKLFF.